These T cell receptor beta chains were read from a single sample in a study of T cell responses to AZD1222 COVID-19 vaccine. Only in-frame clones appear in the TCRdb table, and some are missing; sequencing was by immunoSEQ multiplex PCR. Here the sample spans some 120,000 clones, just over 85% being singletons. This specimen was peripheral blood, taken on day 0 of AZD1222 vaccination. The origin of the receptors is an adult in good health. The CDR3 runs from the conserved cysteine through the conserved F or W. A D gene is named only where the DNA matches it firmly. Size values are once, few and many counts, or a class for expanded clones, and some rows have none.

DNA: TGTGCCAGCAGCCAAGATTCTGGCGGCAGGAGCTACGAGCAGTACTTC
CDR3: CASSQDSGGRSYEQYF
V: TRBV3-1/TRBV3-2
size: NA
D: NA
J: TRBJ2-7

DNA: TGTGCCAGCAGCGTCCGCGACACGACTTCTAACTATGGCTACACCTTC
CDR3: CASSVRDTTSNYGYTF
V: TRBV9
size: NA
D: NA
J: TRBJ1-2

DNA: TGTGCCAGCAGTTACCGACCTTCCAATGAGCAGTTCTTC
CDR3: CASSYRPSNEQFF
V: TRBV6-5
size: few
D: NA
J: TRBJ2-1

DNA: TGTGCCAGCAGTATCGGACAGGGAGGTTACTATGGCTACACCTTC
CDR3: CASSIGQGGYYGYTF
V: TRBV28
size: NA
D: TRBD1
J: TRBJ1-2

DNA: TGTGCCAGCAGCTCTTTAGGGCGGGCCCCGAACACTGAAGCTTTCTTT
CDR3: CASSSLGRAPNTEAFF
V: TRBV5-6
size: NA
D: NA
J: TRBJ1-1

DNA: TGTGCCACCAGCAGAAGGGGGGGCTTTAGCGGGGAGCTGTTTTTT
CDR3: CATSRRGGFSGELFF
V: TRBV15
size: NA
D: NA
J: TRBJ2-2

DNA: TGTGCCAGCAGTTCGCTCGGGGGGGATTTAGGCTATGGCTACACCTTC
CDR3: CASSSLGGDLGYGYTF
V: TRBV27
size: NA
D: NA
J: TRBJ1-2

DNA: TGTGCCAGCAGCTTGGGTTGGGGTTTAAAGCGTCGCGCAGATACGCAGTATTTT
CDR3: CASSLGWGLKRRADTQYF
V: TRBV5-4
size: NA
D: NA
J: TRBJ2-3

DNA: TGTGCCAGCAGCGTAGGGCCTTATTCCACCGGGGAGCTGTTTTTT
CDR3: CASSVGPYSTGELFF
V: TRBV9
size: NA
D: NA
J: TRBJ2-2

DNA: TGCGCCAGCAGCTTGGACCTACGCGGGGGGCGCGGCTATGGCTACACCTTC
CDR3: CASSLDLRGGRGYGYTF
V: TRBV5-1
size: NA
D: NA
J: TRBJ1-2

DNA: TGCGCCAGCAGCGGCGGACAGCTGAACACTGAAGCTTTCTTT
CDR3: CASSGGQLNTEAFF
V: TRBV5-1
size: NA
D: NA
J: TRBJ1-1

DNA: TGTGCCAGCAGTGAATCGGCAGAGAACACAGATACGCAGTATTTT
CDR3: CASSESAENTDTQYF
V: TRBV6-1
size: NA
D: NA
J: TRBJ2-3

DNA: TGTGCCAGCAGTTTATTCGTCGGCAGAGTGCAGTATTTT
CDR3: CASSLFVGRVQYF
V: TRBV28
size: NA
D: NA
J: TRBJ2-3